This T cell receptor beta chain was captured in a study of CD8 T cells in Susac syndrome. The germline V gene encodes CDR1 KGHDR and CDR2 SFDVKD. This CDR3 is built from 17 residues. J lost 0 bases, V lost 2 bases, and 6 bases had no gene match. Reverse transcription of about 0.45 to 1 ug RNA was carried out with random hexamers. TCRdb reprocessed the immunoSEQ multiplex PCR reads with MiXCR, giving one entry per CDR3 protein. In the table there are around 200,000 distinct CDR3 sequences, around 95% of which are singletons. The TCR comes from a human donor with Susac syndrome. The V gene is TRBV24-1, the J gene TRBJ2-3; TRBD2 agrees at 8 bases. The sequenced sample consisted of CD8+ T cells from PBMCs. CDR3 amino acids: CATSDSTSGLSTDTQYF. The CDR3 DNA reads as TGTGCCACCAGTGATTCCACTAGCGGCCTTAGCACAGATACGCAGTATTTT.